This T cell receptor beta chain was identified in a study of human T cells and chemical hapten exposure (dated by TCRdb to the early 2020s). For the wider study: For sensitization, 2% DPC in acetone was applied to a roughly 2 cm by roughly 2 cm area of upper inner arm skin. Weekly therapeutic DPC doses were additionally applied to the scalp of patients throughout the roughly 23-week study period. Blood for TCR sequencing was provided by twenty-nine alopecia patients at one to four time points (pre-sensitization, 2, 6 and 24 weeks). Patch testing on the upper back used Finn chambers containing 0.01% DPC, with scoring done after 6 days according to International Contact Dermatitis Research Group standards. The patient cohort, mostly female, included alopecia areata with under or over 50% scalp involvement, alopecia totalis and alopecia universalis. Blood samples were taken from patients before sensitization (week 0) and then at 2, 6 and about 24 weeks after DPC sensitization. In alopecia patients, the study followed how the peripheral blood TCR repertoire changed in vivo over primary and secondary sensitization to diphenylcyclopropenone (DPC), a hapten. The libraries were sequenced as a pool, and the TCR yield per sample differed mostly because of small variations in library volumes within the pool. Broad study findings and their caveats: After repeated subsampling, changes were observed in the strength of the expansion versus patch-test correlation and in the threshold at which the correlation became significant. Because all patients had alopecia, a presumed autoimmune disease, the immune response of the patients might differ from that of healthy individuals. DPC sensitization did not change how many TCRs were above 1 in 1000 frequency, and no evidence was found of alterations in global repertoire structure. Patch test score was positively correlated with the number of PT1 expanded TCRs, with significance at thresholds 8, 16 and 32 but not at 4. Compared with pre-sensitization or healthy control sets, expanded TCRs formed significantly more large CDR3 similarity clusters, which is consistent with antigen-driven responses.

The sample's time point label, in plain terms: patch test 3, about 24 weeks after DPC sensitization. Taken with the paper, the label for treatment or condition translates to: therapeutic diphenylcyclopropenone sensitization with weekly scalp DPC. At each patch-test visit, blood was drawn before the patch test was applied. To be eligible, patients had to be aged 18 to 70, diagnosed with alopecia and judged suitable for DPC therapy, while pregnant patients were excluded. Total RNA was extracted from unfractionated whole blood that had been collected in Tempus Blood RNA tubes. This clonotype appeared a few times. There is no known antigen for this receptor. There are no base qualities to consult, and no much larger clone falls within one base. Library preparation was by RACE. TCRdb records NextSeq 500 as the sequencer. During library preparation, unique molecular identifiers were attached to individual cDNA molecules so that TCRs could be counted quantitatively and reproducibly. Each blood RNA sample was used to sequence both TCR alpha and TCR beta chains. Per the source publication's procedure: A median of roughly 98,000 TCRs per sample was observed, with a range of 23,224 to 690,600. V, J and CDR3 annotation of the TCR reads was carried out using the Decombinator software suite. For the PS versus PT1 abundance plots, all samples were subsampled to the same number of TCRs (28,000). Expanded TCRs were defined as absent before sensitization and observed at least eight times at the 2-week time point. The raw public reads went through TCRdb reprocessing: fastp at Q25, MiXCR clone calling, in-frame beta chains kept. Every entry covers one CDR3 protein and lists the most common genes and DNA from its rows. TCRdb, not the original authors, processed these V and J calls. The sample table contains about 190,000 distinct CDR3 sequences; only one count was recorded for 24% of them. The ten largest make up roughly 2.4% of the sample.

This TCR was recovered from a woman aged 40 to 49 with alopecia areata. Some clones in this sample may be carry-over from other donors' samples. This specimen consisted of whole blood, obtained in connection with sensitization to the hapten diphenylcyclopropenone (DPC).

The DNA sequence is TGTGCCAGCAGCTCCCCCGGGACGGAGTACAATGAGCAGTTCTTC. Its coded protein is CASSSPGTEYNEQFF. The chain was built from TRBV7-9 and TRBJ2-1; the D gene may be TRBD1 or TRBD2, since each aligns over 5 bases. Per the germline V gene (reference sequence), SEHNR is the CDR1 and FQNEAQ is the CDR2. V was cut back by 4 bases and J by 4 bases, leaving a gap of 14 bases between them. The CDR3 starts with the cysteine, ends with the phenylalanine, and has 15 residues. Just the 45-base CDR3 DNA is kept, in frame starting at base 1.